The 32 T cell receptor beta chains below come from one sample, sequenced in a study of monozygotic twins with inflammatory bowel disease (dated 2019 in TCRdb). Libraries came from 5' RACE. Reads for this sample came from an Illumina HiSeq 2500. TCRdb reprocessed the reads; each CDR3 protein sequence makes one entry, and DNA is unavailable. The sample table includes under 200,000 distinct CDR3 sequences. The ten largest clones add up to 2.4% of the sample. The sample was blood. These receptors were collected from a human donor with ulcerative colitis or Crohn's disease, or a healthy co-twin of an affected twin (not recorded which).

The chain carries TRBV4-1 and TRBJ2-3; TCRdb reports TRBD1, a call that lacks DNA to check it against. Per the germline V gene, CDR1 is MGHRA and CDR2 is YSYEKL. This CDR3 comprises 15 residues. The CDR3 spells CASRLTGTATDTQYF.

V is TRBV5-6 and J is TRBJ2-7; the D call from TCRdb, TRBD1, cannot be confirmed without DNA. The germline V gene has CDR1 SGHDT and CDR2 YYEEEE. The CDR3 has 15 residues. The CDR3 loop reads CASSFRQGRSYEQYF.

The chain has TRBV15 and TRBJ2-3; TCRdb designates TRBD2, a call that cannot be tested without DNA. The CDR3 contains 14 residues. Germline values: CDR1 LNHNV, CDR2 YYDKDF (reference sequence). CDR3 region: CATSYGGDTDTQYF.

This rearrangement joins TRBV5-1 to TRBJ1-4; without DNA, the TCRdb call of TRBD1 cannot be checked. The CDR3 is 14 residues long. Germline-derived CDR1 and CDR2 are SGHRS and YFSETQ. The CDR3: CASSSDRARGKLFF. Drawing the rest from reference TRBV5-1 and TRBJ1-4, the complete variable domain is KAGVTQTPRYLIKTRGQQVTLSCSPISGHRSVSWYQQTPGQGLQFLFEYFSETQRNKGNFPGRFSGRQFSNSRSEMNVSTLELGDSALYLCASSSDRARGKLFFGSGTQLSVL.

J is TRBJ2-5 and V is TRBV6-2 or TRBV6-3; TCRdb's D call of TRBD1 is untestable without DNA. The CDR3 has 15 amino acids. Germline loops: CDR1 MNHEY, CDR2 SVGEGT. The CDR3 loop reads CASTDPAGRGETQYF.

The V and J genes are TRBV18 and TRBJ2-7; the TCRdb call, TRBD2, lacks DNA for checking. The CDR3 extends over 18 amino acids. Germline loops: CDR1 KGHSH, CDR2 LQKENI. CDR3 amino acids: CASSHHGPGPTSPYEQYF. The complete variable domain, with remaining parts taken from reference TRBV18 and TRBJ2-7, reads NAGVMQNPRHLVRRRGQEARLRCSPMKGHSHVYWYRQLPEEGLKFMVYLQKENIIDESGMPKERFSAEFPKEGPSILRIQQVVRGDSAAYFCASSHHGPGPTSPYEQYFGPGTRLTVT.

This chain connects TRBV28 to TRBJ2-1; TCRdb picks TRBD2, but there is no DNA to check that call. The CDR3 is 16 residues long. CDR1 is MDHEN, CDR2 SYDVKM, per germline. The CDR3 spells CASSFLTTRDYNEQFF.

The chain is built from TRBV10-3 and TRBJ1-2. Germline CDR1 ENHRY, CDR2 SYGVKD. The CDR3 runs 15 residues. The CDR3 is CAISDLSGFEEGYTF.

This sequence joins TRBV20-1 and TRBJ1-2. Germline CDR1 DFQATT, CDR2 SNEGSKA (reference sequence). There are 15 residues in the CDR3. This CDR3 reads CSARDGGTLNYGYTF.

This chain connects TRBV12-3 or TRBV12-4 to TRBJ1-1; TCRdb lists TRBD1, though no DNA is available to test this call. The CDR3 totals 13 residues. CDR3 amino acids: CASGGQGDTEAFF.

V gene TRBV6-5 combines with J gene TRBJ1-2; TCRdb lists TRBD1, though no DNA is available to test this call. CDR1 and CDR2 (germline): MNHEY, SVGAGI. The CDR3 runs to 15 residues. CDR3 residues: CASSSETGGDRGYTF.

The V gene is TRBV11-3, the J gene TRBJ2-7; checking the TCRdb D call of TRBD1 is not possible without DNA. The germline gives CDR1 SGHNT, CDR2 YENEEA. The CDR3 has 14 residues. CDR3: CASSPLRGSYEQYF. The full variable domain, with the rest looked up from reference TRBV11-3 and TRBJ2-7, is EAGVVQSPRYKIIEKKQPVAFWCNPISGHNTLYWYLQNLGQGPELLIRYENEEAVDDSQLPKDRFSAERLKGVDSTLKIQPAELGDSAVYLCASSPLRGSYEQYFGPGTRLTVT.

The chain links TRBV4-2 to TRBJ2-5. The V gene's germline CDR1 is LGHNA and CDR2 YNFKEQ. CDR3 size: 16 residues. CDR3 amino acids: CASSQDPARLQETQYF.

The CDR3 loop is CASSFLPRRAPTNEKLFF. The rearrangement uses TRBV7-8 and TRBJ1-4. This CDR3 region has 18 residues. Germline loops: CDR1 SGHVS, CDR2 FQNEAQ. Together with reference TRBV7-8 and TRBJ1-4, the CDR3 gives the full variable domain: GAGVSQSPRYKVAKRGQDVALRCDPISGHVSLFWYQQALGQGPEFLTYFQNEAQLDKSGLPSDRFFAERPEGSVSTLKIQRTQQEDSAVYLCASSFLPRRAPTNEKLFFGSGTQLSVL.

The V gene is TRBV9, the J gene TRBJ2-5; the D gene TCRdb calls, TRBD1, cannot be checked with no DNA. The CDR3 is 18 amino acids. Germline loops: CDR1 SGDLS, CDR2 YYNGEE. CDR3 protein: CASSMGDRVEGYQETQYF. The whole variable domain, filled in from reference TRBV9 and TRBJ2-5, reads DSGVTQTPKHLITATGQRVTLRCSPRSGDLSVYWYQQSLDQGLQFLIQYYNGEERAKGNILERFSAQQFPDLHSELNLSSLELGDSALYFCASSMGDRVEGYQETQYFGPGTRLLVL.

The gene calls are TRBV20-1 and TRBJ1-6; the D call from TCRdb, TRBD1, cannot be confirmed without DNA. The CDR3 has 14 residues. Germline loops: CDR1 DFQATT, CDR2 SNEGSKA (reference sequence). CDR3 sequence: CSASWGTGNSPLHF.

The chain uses TRBV19 and TRBJ2-3; TCRdb returns TRBD1, unconfirmable since there is no DNA. The germline CDR1 and CDR2 sequences are LNHDA and SQIVND (reference sequence). The CDR3 spans 14 residues. CDR3 amino acids: CASSPRILTDTQYF.

This rearrangement joins TRBV6-1 to TRBJ2-1; TCRdb indicates TRBD2, and absent DNA this call remains unverified. CDR1 is MNHNS and CDR2 is SASEGT in the germline V gene. The CDR3 is 15 amino acids. The CDR3 spells CASSELAGALNEQFF.

The chain uses TRBV20-1 and TRBJ2-3; the D call from TCRdb, TRBD2, cannot be confirmed without DNA. Looked up from germline, CDR1 is DFQATT and CDR2 is SNEGSKA (reference sequence). The CDR3 has 13 residues. The CDR3 region is CSAKLRGTDTQYF.

V is TRBV28 and J is TRBJ2-5. The CDR3 has 12 residues. Germline V CDR1 and CDR2: MDHEN, SYDVKM. The CDR3 protein is CASRAFMETQYF.

This chain uses TRBV12-3 or TRBV12-4 with TRBJ1-2; the D gene TCRdb calls, TRBD1, cannot be checked with no DNA. This CDR3 spans 13 amino acids. The CDR3 is CASRRRLGVGYTF.

This chain uses TRBV12-3 or TRBV12-4 with TRBJ2-2; absent DNA, TCRdb's TRBD2 call cannot be checked. The CDR3 has 15 amino acids. CDR3: CASSRLAGDTGELFF.

J is TRBJ2-3 and V is TRBV25-1. CDR3 length: 15 residues. The germline V gene encodes CDR1 MGHDK and CDR2 SYGVNS. The CDR3 sequence: CASSASLWGTDTQYF.

V usage is TRBV20-1 and J usage is TRBJ2-1; absent DNA, TCRdb's TRBD2 call cannot be checked. The CDR3 has 14 amino acids. CDR1 and CDR2 from the germline V gene are DFQATT and SNEGSKA (reference sequence). The CDR3 spells CSARSRETYNEQFF.

This sequence joins TRBV6-1 and TRBJ1-6; there is no DNA to check the TCRdb D call of TRBD1. Germline loops: CDR1 MNHNS, CDR2 SASEGT. CDR3 size: 15 residues. Here the CDR3 reads CASTKGTRAGSPLHF.

The chain joins TRBV20-1 to TRBJ2-3; TCRdb gives TRBD1 as the D gene, but with no DNA this cannot be confirmed. Germline assignment: CDR1 DFQATT and CDR2 SNEGSKA (reference sequence). The CDR3 covers 14 residues. The CDR3 sequence: CSATGTRGTDTQYF.

The chain combines TRBV15 with TRBJ1-5; TCRdb names TRBD1, which stays unverified in the absence of DNA. Germline V gene lookup returns CDR1 LNHNV and CDR2 YYDKDF (reference sequence). This CDR3 region has 15 residues. The chain's CDR3 is CATSTDGMSNQPQHF.

The gene calls are TRBV28 and TRBJ1-4; with no DNA, the TCRdb D assignment of TRBD1 cannot be verified. The CDR3 spans 14 residues. Per germline, CDR1 MDHEN and CDR2 SYDVKM. CDR3: CASNFRGLNEKLFF.

The chain uses TRBV20-1 and TRBJ2-1; the TRBD1 assignment by TCRdb is unverifiable without DNA. Germline V gene sequence: CDR1 DFQATT, CDR2 SNEGSKA (reference sequence). This CDR3 region has 17 residues. The CDR3 loop is CSARVDRGGGRRDEQFF.

V usage is TRBV4-3 and J usage is TRBJ2-2; TCRdb's assignment of TRBD2 cannot be checked, as there is no DNA. The CDR3 has 17 residues. Germline V gene data show CDR1 as LGHNA and CDR2 as YSLEER. The CDR3: CASSLGPTSGSDGELFF.

This CDR3 is CSARAPGTTTDTQYF. The chain is built from TRBV20-1 and TRBJ2-3; TCRdb indicates TRBD1, and absent DNA this call remains unverified. The CDR3 contains 15 residues. Per germline, CDR1 DFQATT and CDR2 SNEGSKA (reference sequence).

This chain links TRBV7-2 with TRBJ1-1. The CDR3 runs to 13 residues. The germline V gene has CDR1 SGHTA and CDR2 FQGNSA. The CDR3 reads CASSNQVNTEAFF.